This TCR beta chain emerged from a study of blood T cell repertoires in COVID-19. Study background: Samples representing acute and convalescent COVID-19 were sourced from the United States, Italy and Spain. T cells, B-cell-depleted T cells, or PBMCs provided the cDNA or gDNA that served as material.

Germline V gene sequence: CDR1 SGHAT, CDR2 FQNNGV. The CDR3 has 14 amino acids. Trimming left V 3 bases short and J 1 base short, with 8 bases between. Original processing methods: Reference gene primer amplification gave nucleated cell count estimates. The table came from immunoSEQ multiplex PCR; TCRdb's copy has only in-frame clones and leaves some out. That table is the source of V, J and clone size, and D and trimming were worked out from the DNA. The table includes approximately 150,000 clones, approximately 86% detected once. This TCR came from a man between 65 and 80 years old with acute or convalescent COVID-19. The chain is built from TRBV11-2 and TRBJ2-3; D might be TRBD2 (6 bases). Source material: peripheral blood. The CDR3 sequence is CASSFSGRTDTQYF. In DNA, the CDR3 is TGTGCCAGCAGCTTTAGCGGTCGCACAGATACGCAGTATTTT.